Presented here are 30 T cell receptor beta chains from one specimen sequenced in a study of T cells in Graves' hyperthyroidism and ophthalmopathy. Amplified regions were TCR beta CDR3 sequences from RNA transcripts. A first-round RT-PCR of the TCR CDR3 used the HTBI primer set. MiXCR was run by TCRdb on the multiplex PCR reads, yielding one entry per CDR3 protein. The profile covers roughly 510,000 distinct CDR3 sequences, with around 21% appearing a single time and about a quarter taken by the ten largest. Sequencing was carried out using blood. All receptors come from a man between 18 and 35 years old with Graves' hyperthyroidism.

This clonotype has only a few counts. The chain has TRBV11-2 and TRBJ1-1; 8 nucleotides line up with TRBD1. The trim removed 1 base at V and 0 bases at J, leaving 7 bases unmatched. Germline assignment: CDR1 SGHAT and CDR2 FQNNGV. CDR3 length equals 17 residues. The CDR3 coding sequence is TGTGCCAGCAGCTTAGGTGGCAGGGGGCCAATGAACACTGAAGCTTTCTTT. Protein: CASSLGGRGPMNTEAFF.

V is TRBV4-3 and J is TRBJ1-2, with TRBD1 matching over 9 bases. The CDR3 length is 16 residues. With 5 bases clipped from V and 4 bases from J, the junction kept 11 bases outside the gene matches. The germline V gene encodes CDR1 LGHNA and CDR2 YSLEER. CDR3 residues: CASSSKGQGTPYGYTF. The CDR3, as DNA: TGCGCCAGCAGCTCCAAAGGACAGGGGACACCCTATGGCTACACCTTC.

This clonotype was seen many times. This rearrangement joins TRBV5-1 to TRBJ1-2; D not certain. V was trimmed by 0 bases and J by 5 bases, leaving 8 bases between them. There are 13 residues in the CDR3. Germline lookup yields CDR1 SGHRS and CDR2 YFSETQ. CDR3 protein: CASSLAGFYGYTF. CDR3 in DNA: TGCGCCAGCAGCTTGGCCGGGTTTTATGGCTACACCTTC.

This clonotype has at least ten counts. The CDR3 DNA reads as TGTGCCAGCAGTTATTCTTCGAAGCCAAAACCCGCGAACACCGGGGAGCTGTTTTTT. Amino acid sequence: CASSYSSKPKPANTGELFF. This chain connects TRBV6-2 or TRBV6-3 to TRBJ2-2, with D unclear. The V and J ends lost 3 bases and 0 bases respectively, with 20 bases between them. Germline loops: CDR1 MNHEY, CDR2 SVGEGT. CDR3 size: 19 residues.

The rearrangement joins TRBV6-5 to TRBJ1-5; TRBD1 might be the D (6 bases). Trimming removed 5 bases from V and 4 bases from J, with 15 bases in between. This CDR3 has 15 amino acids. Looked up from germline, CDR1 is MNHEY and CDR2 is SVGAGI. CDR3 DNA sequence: TGTGCCAGCAGTACTACGAGGGGGTCGAATCAGCCCCAGCATTTT. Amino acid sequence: CASSTTRGSNQPQHF.

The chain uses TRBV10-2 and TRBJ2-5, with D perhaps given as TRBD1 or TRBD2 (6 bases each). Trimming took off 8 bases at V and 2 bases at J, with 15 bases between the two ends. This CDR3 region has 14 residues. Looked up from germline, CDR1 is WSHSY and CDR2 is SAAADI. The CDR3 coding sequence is TGCGCCAGCCAAGGGGGAGGTTGGCAAGAGACCCAGTACTTC. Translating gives CASQGGGWQETQYF.

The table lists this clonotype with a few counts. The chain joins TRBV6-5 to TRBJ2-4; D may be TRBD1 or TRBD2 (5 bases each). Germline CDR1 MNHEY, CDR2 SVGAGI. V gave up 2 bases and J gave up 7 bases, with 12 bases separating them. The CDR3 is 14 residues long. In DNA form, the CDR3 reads TGTGCCAGCAGTTACGGGGGAGTTGGGAACATTCAGTACTTC. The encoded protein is CASSYGGVGNIQYF.

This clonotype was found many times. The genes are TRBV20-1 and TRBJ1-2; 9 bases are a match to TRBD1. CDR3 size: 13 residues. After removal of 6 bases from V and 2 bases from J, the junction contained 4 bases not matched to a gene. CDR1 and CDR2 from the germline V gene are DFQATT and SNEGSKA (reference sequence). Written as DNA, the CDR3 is TGCAGTGCCTGGGACAGGGTGAACTATGGCTACACCTTC. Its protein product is CSAWDRVNYGYTF.

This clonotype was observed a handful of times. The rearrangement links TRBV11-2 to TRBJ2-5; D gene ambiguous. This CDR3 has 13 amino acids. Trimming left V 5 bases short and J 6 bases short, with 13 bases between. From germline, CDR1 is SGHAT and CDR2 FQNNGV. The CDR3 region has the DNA TGTGCCAGCAGCCTCCCATGGGTCCAGACCCAGTACTTC. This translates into CASSLPWVQTQYF.

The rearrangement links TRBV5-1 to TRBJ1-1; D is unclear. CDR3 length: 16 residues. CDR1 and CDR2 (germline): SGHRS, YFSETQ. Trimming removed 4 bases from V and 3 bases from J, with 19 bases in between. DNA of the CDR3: TGCGCCAGCAGCGAAAACAGAAGGGTAGCGGACACTGAAGCTTTCTTT. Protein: CASSENRRVADTEAFF.

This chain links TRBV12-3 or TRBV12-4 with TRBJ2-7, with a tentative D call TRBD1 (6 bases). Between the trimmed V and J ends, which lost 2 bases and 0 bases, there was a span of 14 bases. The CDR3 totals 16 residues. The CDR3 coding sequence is TGTGCCAGCAGTTTATCCCTCGGACAGAGCTCCTACGAGCAGTACTTC. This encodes CASSLSLGQSSYEQYF.

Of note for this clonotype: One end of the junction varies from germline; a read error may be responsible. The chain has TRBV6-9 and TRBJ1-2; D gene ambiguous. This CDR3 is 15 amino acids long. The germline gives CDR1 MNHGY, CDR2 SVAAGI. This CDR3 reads CASSYLHGGNYGYTF. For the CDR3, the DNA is TGTGCGAGCAGTTATCTGCATGGAGGCAACTATGGCTACACCTTC.

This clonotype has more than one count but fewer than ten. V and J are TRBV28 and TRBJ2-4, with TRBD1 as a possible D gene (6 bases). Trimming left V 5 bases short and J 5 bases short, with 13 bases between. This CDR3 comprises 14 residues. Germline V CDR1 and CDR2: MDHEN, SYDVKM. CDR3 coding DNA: TGTGCCAGCAGTCAACTCTGGACAGAAAACATTCAGTACTTC. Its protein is CASSQLWTENIQYF.

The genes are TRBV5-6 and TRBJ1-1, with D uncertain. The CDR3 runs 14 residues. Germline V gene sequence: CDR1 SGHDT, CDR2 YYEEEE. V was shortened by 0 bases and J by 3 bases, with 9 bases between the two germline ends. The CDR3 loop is CASSLGRWDTEAFF. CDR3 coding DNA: TGTGCCAGCAGCTTGGGCCGGTGGGACACTGAAGCTTTCTTT.

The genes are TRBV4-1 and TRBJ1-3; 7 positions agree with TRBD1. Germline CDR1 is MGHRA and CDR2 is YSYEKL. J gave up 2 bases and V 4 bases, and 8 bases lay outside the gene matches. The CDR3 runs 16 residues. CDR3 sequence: CASSLRTGQPGNTIYF. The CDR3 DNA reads TGCGCCAGCAGCCTACGTACGGGACAGCCTGGAAACACCATATATTTT.

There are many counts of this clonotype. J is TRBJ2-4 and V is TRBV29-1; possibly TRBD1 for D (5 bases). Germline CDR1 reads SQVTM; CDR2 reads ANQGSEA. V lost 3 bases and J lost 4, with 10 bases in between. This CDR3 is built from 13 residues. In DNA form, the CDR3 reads TGCAGCGTTGACAGGGCTGGTAAAAACATTCAGTACTTC. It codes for CSVDRAGKNIQYF. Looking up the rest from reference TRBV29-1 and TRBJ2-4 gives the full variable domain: SAVISQKPSRDICQRGTSLTIQCQVDSQVTMMFWYRQQPGQSLTLIATANQGSEATYESGFVIDKFPISRPNLTFSTLTVSNMSPEDSSIYLCSVDRAGKNIQYFGAGTRLSVL.

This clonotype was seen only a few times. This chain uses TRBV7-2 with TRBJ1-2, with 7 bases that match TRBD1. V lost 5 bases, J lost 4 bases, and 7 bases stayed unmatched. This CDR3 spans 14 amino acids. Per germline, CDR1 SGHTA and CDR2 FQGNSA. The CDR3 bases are TGTGCCAGCAGCCCTCGGGACAGATCCTATGGCTACACCTTC. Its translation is CASSPRDRSYGYTF.

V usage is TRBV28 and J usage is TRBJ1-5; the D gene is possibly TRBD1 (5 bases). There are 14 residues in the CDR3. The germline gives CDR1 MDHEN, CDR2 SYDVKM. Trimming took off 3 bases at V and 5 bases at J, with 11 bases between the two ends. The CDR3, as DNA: TGTGCCAGCAGTTTGGTGTGGGGCGATCAGCCCCAGCATTTT. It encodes CASSLVWGDQPQHF.

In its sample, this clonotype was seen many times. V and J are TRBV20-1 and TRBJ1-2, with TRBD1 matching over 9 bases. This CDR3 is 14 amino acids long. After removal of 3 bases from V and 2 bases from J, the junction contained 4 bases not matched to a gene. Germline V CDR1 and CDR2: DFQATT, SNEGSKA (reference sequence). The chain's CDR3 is CSARGGQGNYGYTF. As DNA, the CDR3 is TGCAGTGCTAGGGGCGGACAGGGGAACTATGGCTACACCTTC.

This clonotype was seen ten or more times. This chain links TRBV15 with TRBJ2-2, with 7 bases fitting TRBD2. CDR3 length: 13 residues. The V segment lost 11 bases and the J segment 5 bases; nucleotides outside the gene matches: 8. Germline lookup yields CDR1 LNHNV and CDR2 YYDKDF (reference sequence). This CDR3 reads CASGGLDTGELFF. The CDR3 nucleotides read TGTGCCTCCGGGGGGTTGGATACCGGGGAGCTGTTTTTT.

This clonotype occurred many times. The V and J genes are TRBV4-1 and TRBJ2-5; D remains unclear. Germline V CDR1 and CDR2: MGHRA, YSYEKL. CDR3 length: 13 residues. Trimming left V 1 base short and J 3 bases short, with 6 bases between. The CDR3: CASSQGPKETQYF. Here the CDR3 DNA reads TGCGCCAGCAGCCAAGGGCCCAAAGAGACCCAGTACTTC.

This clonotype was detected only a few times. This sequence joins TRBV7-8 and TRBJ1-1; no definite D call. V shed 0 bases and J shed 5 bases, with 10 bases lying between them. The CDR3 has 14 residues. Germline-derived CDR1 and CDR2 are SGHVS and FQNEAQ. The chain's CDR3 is CASSLAVGGTEAFF. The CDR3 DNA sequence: TGTGCCAGCAGCTTAGCGGTCGGCGGGACTGAAGCTTTCTTT.

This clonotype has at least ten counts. The CDR3 reads CASSEAQGRGTEAFF. For the CDR3, the DNA is TGTGCCAGCAGTGAAGCGCAGGGAAGGGGCACTGAAGCTTTCTTT. The chain has TRBV6-1 and TRBJ1-1, with D maybe TRBD1 (5 bases). Germline CDR1 and CDR2: MNHNS and SASEGT. The CDR3 is 15 residues long. The ends were cut back, 0 bases at V and 4 bases at J, with 12 bases in the middle.

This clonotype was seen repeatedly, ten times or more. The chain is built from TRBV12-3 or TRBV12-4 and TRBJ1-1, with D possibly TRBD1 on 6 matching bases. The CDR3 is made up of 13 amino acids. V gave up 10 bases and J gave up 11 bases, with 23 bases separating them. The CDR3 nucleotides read TGTGCCACAGGACCCCTGACAGGTATGGCCGCTTTCTTT. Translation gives CATGPLTGMAAFF.

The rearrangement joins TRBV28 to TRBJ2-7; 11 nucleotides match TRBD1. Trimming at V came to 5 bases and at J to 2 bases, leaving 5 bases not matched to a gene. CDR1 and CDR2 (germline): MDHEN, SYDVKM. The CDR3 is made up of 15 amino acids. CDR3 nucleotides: TGTGCCAGCAGTACTTGGACAGGGGGCACCTACGAGCAGTACTTC. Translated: CASSTWTGGTYEQYF. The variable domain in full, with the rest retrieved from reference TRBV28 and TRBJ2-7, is DVKVTQSSRYLVKRTGEKVFLECVQDMDHENMFWYRQDPGLGLRLIYFSYDVKMKEKGDIPEGYSVSREKKERFSLILESASTNQTSMYLCASSTWTGGTYEQYFGPGTRLTVT.

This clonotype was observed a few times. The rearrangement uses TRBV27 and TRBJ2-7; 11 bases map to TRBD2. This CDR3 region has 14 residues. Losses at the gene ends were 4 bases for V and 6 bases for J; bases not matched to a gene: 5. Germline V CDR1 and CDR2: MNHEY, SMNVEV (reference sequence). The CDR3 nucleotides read TGTGCCAGCAGTTACGTAGCGGGGGGGCTCGAGCAGTACTTC. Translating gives CASSYVAGGLEQYF.

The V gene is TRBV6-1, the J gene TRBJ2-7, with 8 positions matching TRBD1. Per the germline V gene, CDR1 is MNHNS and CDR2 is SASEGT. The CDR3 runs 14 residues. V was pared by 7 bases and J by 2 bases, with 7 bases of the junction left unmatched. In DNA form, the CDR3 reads TGTGCCAGCACCGGGACAGGTCTAACCTACGAGCAGTACTTC. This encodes CASTGTGLTYEQYF.

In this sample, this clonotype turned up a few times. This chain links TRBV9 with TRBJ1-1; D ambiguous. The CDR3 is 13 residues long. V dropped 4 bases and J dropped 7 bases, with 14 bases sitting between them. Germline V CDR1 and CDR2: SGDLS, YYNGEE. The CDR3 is CASSPFSGVEAFF. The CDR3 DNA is TGTGCCAGCAGCCCCTTTAGCGGGGTTGAAGCTTTCTTT.

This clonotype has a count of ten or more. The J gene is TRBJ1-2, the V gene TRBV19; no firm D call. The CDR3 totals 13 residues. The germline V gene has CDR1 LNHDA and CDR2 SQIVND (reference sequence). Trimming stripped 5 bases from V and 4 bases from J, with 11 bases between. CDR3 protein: CASSEGGGYGYTF. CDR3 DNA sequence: TGTGCCAGTAGTGAGGGCGGCGGCTATGGCTACACCTTC.

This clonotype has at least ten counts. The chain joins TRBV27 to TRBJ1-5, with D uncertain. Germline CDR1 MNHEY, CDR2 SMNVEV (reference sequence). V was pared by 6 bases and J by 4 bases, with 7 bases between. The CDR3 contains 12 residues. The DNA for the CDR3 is TGTGCCAGCAGCCAGACTAATCAGCCCCAGCATTTT. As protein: CASSQTNQPQHF.